The 4 T cell receptor beta chains below all came from one sample that was sequenced in a study of blood T cells in healthy people across ages. It was with a sample-barcoded 5' primer and a J-beta primer mix that a second PCR of about 6 to 12 cycles was run. TCRdb called the 5' RACE reads again in MiXCR, with one record for every CDR3 protein. The data contain 550,000 to 800,000 distinct CDR3 sequences, under 25% of them seen just once; the ten biggest clones take up roughly 3.6%. Sequencing input: blood. The source of these receptors is a man in his sixties or seventies in good health.

V usage is TRBV18 and J usage is TRBJ2-7; no definite D call. Germline CDR1 KGHSH, CDR2 LQKENI. V gave up 1 base and J gave up 2 bases, with 6 bases separating them. CDR3 length equals 13 residues. The CDR3 loop is CASSPRDPYEQYF. The CDR3 nucleotides read TGTGCCAGCTCACCACGGGATCCCTACGAGCAGTACTTC.

This clonotype was counted ten times or more. CDR3 nucleotides: TGCAGTGCTAATACAGGGCCCCGGACCCAGTACTTC. The encoded protein is CSANTGPRTQYF. The genes are TRBV20-1 and TRBJ2-5; maybe TRBD1 (6 bases). This CDR3 has 12 amino acids. Trimming stripped 4 bases from V and 7 bases from J, with 13 bases between. CDR1 is DFQATT, CDR2 SNEGSKA, per germline (reference sequence).

The sample holds a few counts of this clonotype. The CDR3 spells CASSSGLAVPTDTQYF. CDR3 coding DNA: TGTGCCAGCAGCTCTGGACTAGCGGTCCCCACAGATACGCAGTATTTT. The chain recombines TRBV2 with TRBJ2-3, with TRBD2 matching over 10 bases. The CDR3 is made up of 16 amino acids. From germline, CDR1 is SNHLY and CDR2 FYNNEI. The ends lost 6 bases at V and 2 bases at J; junction bases unmatched: 8.

This clonotype came up many times. J is TRBJ1-5 and V is TRBV12-3 or TRBV12-4; a weak D match, TRBD1 (5 bases). The CDR3 covers 13 residues. V was shortened by 5 bases and J by 1 base, with 6 bases between the two germline ends. The CDR3 DNA is TGTGCCAGCAGTAGACAGAGCAATCAGCCCCAGCATTTT. Residues: CASSRQSNQPQHF.